These 11 T cell receptor beta chains were sequenced from one sample in a study of blood T cell repertoires in COVID-19. Sequencing used immunoSEQ multiplex PCR; TCRdb keeps in-frame clones, though not all of them. The repertoire has fewer than 650,000 clones, approximately 88% of them found once; the top ten carry around 8%. Sequencing was carried out using peripheral blood. Receptors originate from a woman between 45 and 65 years old with COVID-19, enrolled during active disease.

The chain joins TRBV30 to TRBJ2-7; TRBD1 is a possible D gene (5 bases). The CDR3 is made up of 12 amino acids. The germline V and J ends were trimmed by 2 bases and 5 bases, with 10 bases remaining between them. Germline V lookup: CDR1 GTSNPN, CDR2 SVGIG (reference sequence). CDR3 region: CAWSQGSNEQYF. The CDR3 nucleotides read TGTGCCTGGAGTCAGGGTTCGAACGAGCAGTACTTC.

CDR3 DNA sequence: TGTGCCAGCAGACAGCGGGGGGGCAATGAGCAGTTCTTC. Translated: CASRQRGGNEQFF. The chain joins TRBV28 to TRBJ2-1; 10 positions agree with TRBD2. The CDR3 contains 13 residues. Germline V lookup: CDR1 MDHEN, CDR2 SYDVKM. Trimming at V came to 6 bases and at J to 6 bases, leaving 2 bases not matched to a gene. Full variable domain (outside the CDR3, taken from reference TRBV28 and TRBJ2-1): DVKVTQSSRYLVKRTGEKVFLECVQDMDHENMFWYRQDPGLGLRLIYFSYDVKMKEKGDIPEGYSVSREKKERFSLILESASTNQTSMYLCASRQRGGNEQFFGPGTRLTVL.

The chain recombines TRBV30 with TRBJ1-1, with 7 bases identical to TRBD1. CDR3 length: 10 amino acids. The V and J ends lost 7 bases and 9 bases, in that order; junction bases with no gene match: 5. The germline V gene has CDR1 GTSNPN and CDR2 SVGIG (reference sequence). DNA for the CDR3: TGTGCCTCGCTACAGGGGAAAGCTTTCTTT. The encoded protein is CASLQGKAFF. Full variable domain (remainder filled in from reference TRBV30 and TRBJ1-1): SQTIHQWPATLVQPVGSPLSLECTVEGTSNPNLYWYRQAAGRGLQLLFYSVGIGQISSEVPQNLSASRPQDRQFILSSKKLLLSDSGFYLCASLQGKAFFGQGTRLTVV.

This chain's CDR3 is CASSLAEARNTQYF. DNA for the CDR3: TGTGCCAGCAGCTTGGCCGAGGCAAGGAATACGCAGTATTTT. The chain has TRBV5-4 and TRBJ2-3; D not certain. Germline V CDR1 and CDR2: SGHNT, YYREEE (reference sequence). V lost 0 bases to trimming and J lost 7 bases, with 12 bases between them. CDR3 length: 14 residues.

The rearrangement joins TRBV11-2 to TRBJ1-2; 9 bases fit TRBD1. Germline V gene sequence: CDR1 SGHAT, CDR2 FQNNGV. The CDR3 length is 15 residues. The V segment lost 1 base and the J segment 5 bases; nucleotides outside the gene matches: 5. CDR3: CASSLAWTGDYGYTF. The CDR3 DNA follows: TGTGCCAGCAGCTTAGCTTGGACAGGGGATTATGGCTACACCTTC.

This clone appeared a single time. V usage is TRBV30 and J usage is TRBJ1-5; tentative D call: TRBD1 (5 bases). Germline V gene sequence: CDR1 GTSNPN, CDR2 SVGIG (reference sequence). Trimming left V 4 bases short and J 5 bases short, with 18 bases between. CDR3 length equals 15 residues. CDR3 sequence (DNA): TGTGCCTGGAATACTTTTGGGGCTAATGATCAGCCCCAGCATTTT. Encoded protein: CAWNTFGANDQPQHF.

The chain uses TRBV5-6 and TRBJ1-1, with 7 bases that match TRBD1. Germline CDR1 SGHDT, CDR2 YYEEEE. CDR3 length: 14 residues. Trimming removed 3 bases from V and 3 bases from J; junction bases left unmatched: 5. The CDR3 sequence is CASSYRDRDTEAFF. DNA of the CDR3: TGTGCCAGCAGCTACCGGGACAGAGACACTGAAGCTTTCTTT.

This clone was detected once. V usage is TRBV6-1 and J usage is TRBJ1-2; D gene unclear. The germline V gene has CDR1 MNHNS and CDR2 SASEGT. V dropped 0 bases and J dropped 8 bases, with 13 bases sitting between them. The CDR3 runs to 14 residues. The CDR3 nucleotides read TGTGCCAGCAGTGAAGCTGAAGGGCGGGGAGGCTACACCTTC. Protein: CASSEAEGRGGYTF.

The V call is TRBV5-4, the J call TRBJ2-7; 10 nucleotides align to TRBD2. V lost 4 bases, J lost 0 bases, and 7 bases stayed unmatched. Germline V gene lookup returns CDR1 SGHNT and CDR2 YYREEE (reference sequence). The CDR3 has 16 amino acids. In DNA, the CDR3 is TGTGCCAGCAGCCCAGATAGCGGGGGGAGCTCCTACGAGCAGTACTTC. Translated: CASSPDSGGSSYEQYF.

Only one count was recorded for this clone. CDR3: CASSRDRREQYF. The DNA of the CDR3 is TGTGCCAGCAGCCGGGACAGGCGCGAGCAGTACTTC. The rearrangement joins TRBV6-5 to TRBJ2-7; TRBD1 matches at 8 bases. The CDR3 is 12 residues long. V shed 6 bases and J 6 bases; nucleotides not matched to a gene: 4. From germline, CDR1 is MNHEY and CDR2 SVGAGI.

The chain is built from TRBV9 and TRBJ2-5; 7 bases agree with TRBD1. The germline gives CDR1 SGDLS, CDR2 YYNGEE. The CDR3 runs 15 residues. The ends lost 4 bases at V and 4 bases at J; junction bases unmatched: 10. CDR3 loop: CASSKATGVGETQYF. The CDR3 coding sequence is TGTGCCAGCAGCAAGGCCACAGGGGTTGGAGAGACCCAGTACTTC.